Listed below are T cell receptor beta chains from one sample, sequenced in a study of Ad26.COV2.S vaccination and SARS-CoV-2 variants. The table came from immunoSEQ multiplex PCR; TCRdb's copy has only in-frame clones and leaves some out. Counted here are about 350,000 clones, around 89% occurring once; the ten biggest clones make up 5%. The sequencing here drew on peripheral blood, taken in a trial of Ad26.COV2.S vaccine versus placebo. These receptor sequences come from a person between 18 and 65 years old who received the Ad26.COV2.S COVID-19 vaccine or a placebo. Each CDR3 is given without its conserved first and last residue. D genes are given only for firm matches.

cdr3_aa	d_call	v_call	j_call
ASSSQGSEQY	NA	TRBV11-3	TRBJ2-7
ASSIPTGTNEQF	NA	TRBV28	TRBJ2-1
ASSRDRDGYT	NA	TRBV9	TRBJ1-2
ASSYSRTGGLRTLH	NA	TRBV6-5	TRBJ1-6
ASSEAGTDTEAF	NA	TRBV6-1	TRBJ1-1
ASSFGRTNEKLF	NA	TRBV27	TRBJ1-4
SAGQANYGYT	TRBD1	TRBV29-1	TRBJ1-2
ASSLRDSDSPLH	TRBD1	TRBV27	TRBJ1-6
ASSPTGGFYGYT	NA	TRBV7-2	TRBJ1-2
ATSRDRGGTEAF	NA	TRBV15	TRBJ1-1
ASSPGGKNYGYT	TRBD1	TRBV28	TRBJ1-2
ASSPGLINQPQH	NA	TRBV6-2/TRBV6-3	TRBJ1-5
ASSPLMGSEKLF	NA	TRBV3-1/TRBV3-2	TRBJ1-4
ASSRGLAGGPWYNEQF	TRBD2	TRBV5-1	TRBJ2-1
ASGQEQSNQPQH	NA	TRBV19	TRBJ1-5
ASSGDLNEQY	NA	TRBV7-9	TRBJ2-7
ASSRGTSPEAF	NA	TRBV3-1/TRBV3-2	TRBJ1-1
ASSQAAARNYGYT	NA	TRBV3-1/TRBV3-2	TRBJ1-2
ASSVSTTWSEGYT	NA	TRBV9	TRBJ1-2
ASSLVAGMNNEQF	NA	TRBV5-4	TRBJ2-1
ASSQGTSGRGYEQY	TRBD2	TRBV4-1	TRBJ2-7
ASSYPGQTTYEQY	TRBD1	TRBV7-2	TRBJ2-7
ASSLTGTSYEQY	NA	TRBV11-2	TRBJ2-7
ASSTGQGLGTEAF	TRBD1	TRBV19	TRBJ1-1
ASSFLGGAGIYNEQF	TRBD1	TRBV2	TRBJ2-1
ATRQGASYEQY	TRBD1	TRBV27	TRBJ2-7
ASSEQGYGTEAF	NA	TRBV2	TRBJ1-1
ASSIRSLAGVSSEQY	TRBD2	TRBV19	TRBJ2-7
ASSVTMNTEAF	NA	TRBV6-5	TRBJ1-1
ASSQDTTGGSYEQY	TRBD1	TRBV4-1	TRBJ2-7
ASSSLNRDKLSGNTIY	NA	TRBV19	TRBJ1-3
ASSFGYTEAF	NA	TRBV28	TRBJ1-1
ASSLVPSSYNEQF	NA	TRBV7-2	TRBJ2-1
ASSIVGLAGGLNNEQF	TRBD2	TRBV19	TRBJ2-1
ASSFRTGPDTQY	TRBD1	TRBV27	TRBJ2-3
ASSLIRGSNTEAF	NA	TRBV28	TRBJ1-1
ASSQAGVTYNEQF	NA	TRBV4-1	TRBJ2-1
SASEGYNEQF	NA	TRBV20-1	TRBJ2-1
ASSPRVRGHSEQY	TRBD1	TRBV5-6	TRBJ2-7
ASSYGSLYSDEQF	NA	TRBV5-1	TRBJ2-1